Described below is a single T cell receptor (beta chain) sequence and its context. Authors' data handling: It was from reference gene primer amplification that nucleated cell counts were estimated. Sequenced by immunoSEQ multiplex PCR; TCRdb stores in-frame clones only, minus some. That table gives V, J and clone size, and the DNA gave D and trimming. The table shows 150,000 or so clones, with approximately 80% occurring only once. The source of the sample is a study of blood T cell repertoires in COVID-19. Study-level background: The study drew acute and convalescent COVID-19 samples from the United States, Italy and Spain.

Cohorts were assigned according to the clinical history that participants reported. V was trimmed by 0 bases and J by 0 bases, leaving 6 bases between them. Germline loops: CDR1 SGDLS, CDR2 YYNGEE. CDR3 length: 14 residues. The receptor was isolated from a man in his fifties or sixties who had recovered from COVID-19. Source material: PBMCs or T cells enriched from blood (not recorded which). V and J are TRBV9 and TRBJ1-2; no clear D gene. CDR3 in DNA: TGTGCCAGCAGCGTAGGTGGCTCTAACTATGGCTACACCTTC. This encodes CASSVGGSNYGYTF.